These T cell receptor beta chains were read from a single sample in a study of blood T cells in healthy people across ages. TCRdb reprocessed the 5' RACE reads with MiXCR, giving one entry per CDR3 protein. The table lists 700,000 or so distinct CDR3 sequences, around 38% of them singletons. Source material: blood. These receptors came from a man aged 80 or over in good health. Both conserved end residues are part of each CDR3.

J gene | V gene | CDR3 protein
TRBJ1-4 | TRBV5-1 | CASSLGTAGGSEKLFF
TRBJ2-2 | TRBV24-1 | CAAGTSTGELFF
TRBJ2-6 | TRBV28 | CATKAGANVLTF
TRBJ1-2 | TRBV6-5 | CASGRRGHIPGYTF
TRBJ1-1 | TRBV29-1 | CSVRRSGAISADTEAFF
TRBJ2-7 | TRBV30 | CAWSLYFDEQYF
TRBJ2-5 | TRBV5-1 | CASSRPGTRGETQYF
TRBJ2-3 | TRBV20-1 | CSARALGGDTDTQYF
TRBJ1-2 | TRBV28 | CASSSGQEIYGYTF
TRBJ1-2 | TRBV6-5 | CASSLDAGRGYTF
TRBJ2-1 | TRBV29-1 | CSVDRETGGILDEQFF
TRBJ1-1 | TRBV28 | CASSFPTGFTEAFF
TRBJ2-6 | TRBV28 | CASSPGTGTGADVLTF
TRBJ2-4 | TRBV6-1 | CASSQTGGNDIQYF
TRBJ2-3 | TRBV24-1 | CATSATLATDTQYF
TRBJ1-4 | TRBV4-1 | CASSQAHLTGTGEKLFF
TRBJ2-5 | TRBV5-1 | CASSSNRRGQETQYF
- | TRBV18 | CASSPGGQGRFYEQYF
TRBJ2-1 | TRBV28 | CASRHSSGRGHNEQFF
TRBJ2-1 | TRBV4-2 | CASSQADRSNNEQFF
TRBJ2-6 | TRBV6-2/TRBV6-3 | CASSFLRFGANVLTF
TRBJ2-7 | TRBV29-1 | CSGGLRTGGVYEQYF
- | TRBV29-1 | CSVSTGSSYNEQYF
TRBJ2-7 | TRBV20-1 | CSARDPRGTSYEQYF
TRBJ2-2 | TRBV11-3 | CASSLSRGGELFF
TRBJ2-3 | TRBV6-1 | CASSRAGTAPGTDTQYF
TRBJ2-1 | TRBV3-1 | CASSPLWGNEQFF
TRBJ2-1 | TRBV29-1 | CSVAAGGFSEQFF
TRBJ1-2 | TRBV7-9 | CASSGRKYHYGYTF